This TCR beta chain comes out of a study of shared T cell receptors in the human thymus. Assay: immunoSEQ multiplex PCR; the TCRdb copy retains only in-frame clones and omits some. Of roughly 560,000 clones in the sample, more than 75% were seen once. This sample also belongs to another study, concerning human thymus T cells. From that report: Resections removed during corrective heart surgery provided the thymus tissue used. Highly overlapping thymic repertoires among unrelated individuals were reported in related research.

The clonotype originates from a boy younger than two with a congenital heart defect. The material sequenced was thymocytes.

Written as DNA, the CDR3 is TGCGCCAGCAGCTTGGCCCAGGGGGATCAGCCCCAGCATTTT. Translated: CASSLAQGDQPQHF. The gene calls are TRBV5-1 and TRBJ1-5, with 7 bases aligning to TRBD1. Trimming cost V 0 bases and J 5 bases; bases outside gene matches: 2. Germline V gives CDR1 SGHRS, CDR2 YFSETQ. This CDR3 has 14 residues.